These 32 T cell receptor beta chains came from one sample sequenced in a study of blood T cell repertoires in COVID-19. TCRdb's table, derived via immunoSEQ multiplex PCR, lists solely in-frame clones and lacks some. This sample has hundreds of thousands of clones, with more than 75% found just once. Source material: peripheral blood. These receptors were collected from a woman between 18 and 29 years old who had recovered from COVID-19.

The chain employs TRBV3-1 (or the pseudogene TRBV3-2) and TRBJ2-5; 9 bases line up with TRBD1. V dropped 6 bases and J dropped 4; count of bases not matched to a gene: 9. The CDR3 covers 15 residues. Germline CDR1 LGHDT, CDR2 YNNKEL (reference sequence). CDR3 sequence: CASRPQGARGETQYF. CDR3 in DNA: TGTGCCAGCAGGCCACAGGGGGCGAGGGGAGAGACCCAGTACTTC.

This chain connects TRBV6-2 or TRBV6-3 to TRBJ2-2, with 13 bases that match TRBD2. The germline CDR1 and CDR2 sequences are MNHEY and SVGEGT. After removal of 2 bases from V and 6 bases from J, the junction contained 9 bases not matched to a gene. The CDR3 loop spans 18 amino acids. CDR3 region: CASSYTLAGGPEAGELFF. The CDR3 DNA follows: TGTGCCAGCAGTTACACACTAGCGGGAGGGCCAGAAGCCGGGGAGCTGTTTTTT.

The genes are TRBV11-2 and TRBJ1-5; D is unclear. CDR1 and CDR2 (germline): SGHAT, FQNNGV. The germline V and J ends were trimmed by 1 base and 0 bases, with 7 bases remaining between them. This CDR3 region has 15 residues. The CDR3 is CASSLGADSNQPQHF. The CDR3 DNA reads TGTGCCAGCAGCTTAGGGGCAGATAGCAATCAGCCCCAGCATTTT.

The rearrangement uses TRBV19 and TRBJ1-2, with 10 positions matching TRBD1. CDR3 length equals 17 residues. Unmatched junction bases numbered 12, after V lost 6 bases and J lost 2 bases. Germline-derived CDR1 and CDR2 are LNHDA and SQIVND (reference sequence). The CDR3 is CASSPWTGTGVNYGYTF. For the CDR3, the DNA is TGTGCCAGTAGCCCCTGGACCGGGACAGGGGTCAACTATGGCTACACCTTC.

V is TRBV6-5 and J is TRBJ1-2; tentatively, D is TRBD1 (6 bases). This CDR3 region has 12 residues. CDR1 and CDR2 (germline): MNHEY, SVGAGI. V was pared by 8 bases and J by 4 bases, with 11 bases between. The CDR3 spells CASGGQPYGYTF. The DNA for the CDR3 is TGTGCCAGCGGAGGACAGCCCTATGGCTACACCTTC.

In its sample, this clone was seen once. This chain connects TRBV18 to TRBJ1-3, with TRBD1 identical over 8 bases. Trimming removed 2 bases from V and 4 bases from J; junction bases left unmatched: 7. The germline CDR1 and CDR2 sequences are KGHSH and LQKENI. The CDR3 has 16 residues. CDR3 loop: CASSPWTGREGNTIYF. The CDR3 nucleotides are TGTGCCAGCTCACCATGGACAGGGAGAGAAGGAAACACCATATATTTT.

This clone was recorded at least ten times. This chain links TRBV12-5 with TRBJ2-2; 12 bases agree with TRBD2. The germline V gene has CDR1 LGHNT and CDR2 FRNRAP. Germline trimming cut 2 bases from V and 3 bases from J; bases unmatched to any gene: 4. The CDR3 covers 17 residues. The DNA for the CDR3 is TGTGCTAGTGGTTTGCCACGACTAGCGGGGGACACCGGGGAGCTGTTTTTT. Encoded protein: CASGLPRLAGDTGELFF.

CDR3 bases: TGTGCCAGCAGCGTAGGGGGCCTGGGGGAGACCCAGTACTTC. Residues: CASSVGGLGETQYF. The gene calls are TRBV9 and TRBJ2-5; TRBD1 is a possible D gene (5 bases). V was pared by 0 bases and J by 5 bases, with 11 bases between. The CDR3 contains 14 residues. Germline CDR1 is SGDLS and CDR2 is YYNGEE.

This clone was seen a single time. The chain combines TRBV6-2 or TRBV6-3 with TRBJ1-5; 9 bases line up with TRBD1. V dropped 6 bases and J dropped 5; count of bases not matched to a gene: 8. Germline V gene data show CDR1 as MNHEY and CDR2 as SVGEGT. The CDR3 runs to 15 residues. This chain's CDR3 is CASSRDRAGDQPQHF. As DNA, the CDR3 is TGTGCCAGCAGCAGGGACAGGGCTGGGGATCAGCCCCAGCATTTT.

The V call is TRBV5-1, the J call TRBJ1-1; TRBD1 might be the D (6 bases). The V end was cut by 3 bases, the J end by 4 bases, with 10 bases between. Germline V gene data show CDR1 as SGHRS and CDR2 as YFSETQ. The CDR3 covers 13 residues. CDR3 loop: CASSSPTGTEAFF. The CDR3 nucleotides read TGCGCCAGCAGCTCACCGACAGGCACTGAAGCTTTCTTT.

V is TRBV11-1 and J is TRBJ2-7; 9 bases are a match to TRBD2. Germline trimming cut 0 bases from V and 3 bases from J; bases unmatched to any gene: 12. Germline V gene lookup returns CDR1 SGHAT and CDR2 FQDESV (reference sequence). The CDR3 has 18 residues. CDR3 in amino acids: CASSLARGGREGVYEQYV. As DNA, the CDR3 is TGTGCCAGCAGCTTAGCCCGAGGGGGGCGGGAGGGAGTCTACGAGCAGTACGTC.

This chain links TRBV12-3 or TRBV12-4 with TRBJ2-1, with D possibly TRBD2 on 5 matching bases. The CDR3 is 13 amino acids. The V gene lost 1 base and the J gene lost 13 bases, with 14 bases spanning the gap. The CDR3: CASSLVASGSQFF. In DNA, the CDR3 is TGTGCCAGCAGTTTAGTAGCGAGCGGCTCTCAGTTCTTC.

This chain joins TRBV6-6 and TRBJ2-5; 8 bases line up with TRBD2. Germline CDR1 is MNHNY and CDR2 is SVGAGI (reference sequence). CDR3 length: 13 residues. Trimming at V came to 6 bases and at J to 5 bases, leaving 5 bases not matched to a gene. Written as DNA, the CDR3 is TGTGCCAGCAGACAGCGGGAGAGGGAGACCCAGTACTTC. The encoded protein is CASRQRERETQYF.

The chain recombines TRBV6-5 with TRBJ1-5, with 7 bases identical to TRBD1. Germline CDR1 is MNHEY and CDR2 is SVGAGI. Trimming took 0 bases from V and 6 from J; bases not matched to a gene: 2. The CDR3 contains 14 residues. This CDR3 reads CASSYSGGSQPQHF. The CDR3 DNA reads as TGTGCCAGCAGTTACTCAGGGGGCAGTCAGCCCCAGCATTTT.

The chain links TRBV7-2 to TRBJ2-1, with 7 positions matching TRBD2. Germline trimming cut 5 bases from V and 2 bases from J; bases unmatched to any gene: 6. Germline values: CDR1 SGHTA, CDR2 FQGNSA. CDR3 length: 15 amino acids. The CDR3, as DNA: TGTGCCAGCAGCCCACGGAGCGGGGCCTACAATGAGCAGTTCTTC. It encodes CASSPRSGAYNEQFF.

A few counts support this clone. The CDR3 reads CASSSHSLTGETRNGYTF. CDR3 sequence (DNA): TGTGCCAGCAGCTCCCACTCCCTGACAGGGGAGACTAGGAATGGCTACACCTTC. This chain joins TRBV7-9 and TRBJ1-2, with 8 bases identical to TRBD1. Trimming cost V 4 bases and J 6 bases; bases outside gene matches: 19. The CDR3 covers 18 residues. Germline CDR1 is SEHNR and CDR2 is FQNEAQ (reference sequence).

For the CDR3, the DNA is TGTGCCAGCAGCTTAGGGCAGGGGTTTGCCGGCTACACCTTC. It encodes CASSLGQGFAGYTF. The V and J genes are TRBV11-3 and TRBJ1-2; D may be TRBD1 (6 bases). Trimming took 1 base from V and 8 from J, leaving 14 bases between them. This CDR3 contains 14 residues. In germline, CDR1 is SGHNT, CDR2 YENEEA. The full variable domain, with the rest looked up from reference TRBV11-3 and TRBJ1-2, is EAGVVQSPRYKIIEKKQPVAFWCNPISGHNTLYWYLQNLGQGPELLIRYENEEAVDDSQLPKDRFSAERLKGVDSTLKIQPAELGDSAVYLCASSLGQGFAGYTFGSGTRLTVV.

The chain recombines TRBV4-3 with TRBJ2-3; D gene ambiguous. Germline assignment: CDR1 LGHNA and CDR2 YSLEER. The V end was cut by 0 bases, the J end by 5 bases, with 18 bases between. The CDR3 consists of 17 residues. CDR3 nucleotide sequence: TGCGCCAGCAGCCAAGAACTTTCCGGGTTAGCTCGAGATACGCAGTATTTT. Amino acid sequence: CASSQELSGLARDTQYF.

The V call is TRBV30, the J call TRBJ1-2; weak D call: TRBD1 (6 bases). Germline V gene sequence: CDR1 GTSNPN, CDR2 SVGIG (reference sequence). This CDR3 spans 11 amino acids. The germline V and J ends were trimmed by 5 bases and 2 bases, with 6 bases remaining between them. The CDR3 region has the DNA TGTGCCTGGGGGACAAACTATGGCTACACCTTC. Translating gives CAWGTNYGYTF.

V usage is TRBV19 and J usage is TRBJ1-1; no reliable D call. This CDR3 has 13 amino acids. Germline lookup yields CDR1 LNHDA and CDR2 SQIVND (reference sequence). The V end lost 4 bases, the J end lost 6 bases, and 12 bases lay between the germline ends. Here the CDR3 DNA reads TGTGCCAGTAGTACCGAGTCGGGGTCTGAAGCTTTCTTT. This encodes CASSTESGSEAFF.

The V call is TRBV13, the J call TRBJ2-7, with 7 bases identical to TRBD2. This CDR3 spans 16 amino acids. The germline V gene encodes CDR1 PRHDT and CDR2 FYEKMQ (reference sequence). The ends lost 5 bases at V and 3 bases at J; junction bases unmatched: 13. The CDR3 loop is CASSATSSQLNYEQYV. The CDR3, as DNA: TGTGCCAGCAGCGCGACTAGCTCTCAATTGAACTACGAGCAGTACGTC.

The chain recombines TRBV6-2 or TRBV6-3 with TRBJ1-5; perhaps TRBD1 as D (6 bases). The germline gives CDR1 MNHEY, CDR2 SVGEGT. The CDR3 consists of 13 residues. The V end was cut by 5 bases, the J end by 6 bases, with 11 bases between. CDR3 sequence: CASSATGIQPQHF. The CDR3 DNA follows: TGTGCCAGCAGTGCAACAGGGATTCAGCCCCAGCATTTT.

The CDR3 bases are TGCGCCAGCAGCCTTAGCACAGATACGCAGTATTTT. It yields the protein CASSLSTDTQYF. J is TRBJ2-3 and V is TRBV5-1, with D hard to call. V lost 4 bases and J lost 0, with 3 bases in between. This CDR3 region has 12 residues. Per germline, CDR1 SGHRS and CDR2 YFSETQ.

This clone occurred once. The genes are TRBV9 and TRBJ2-7, with TRBD1 matching over 8 bases. The germline V gene has CDR1 SGDLS and CDR2 YYNGEE. Trimming took 5 bases from V and 3 from J; bases not matched to a gene: 4. There are 13 residues in the CDR3. The CDR3 coding sequence is TGTGCCAGCAGGACAGGGACAGGCTACGAGCAGTACGTC. It encodes CASRTGTGYEQYV.

The genes are TRBV5-4 and TRBJ2-2, with TRBD1 matching over 8 bases. Germline V gene data show CDR1 as SGHNT and CDR2 as YYREEE (reference sequence). CDR3 length: 15 amino acids. V lost 4 bases and J lost 5; bases outside the gene matches: 7. The chain's CDR3 is CASSPGTGETGELFF. Here the CDR3 DNA reads TGTGCCAGCAGCCCTGGGACAGGAGAGACCGGGGAGCTGTTTTTT.

Notes on this clone: Mismatch with germline at one junction end may stem from a read error. This chain links TRBV7-2 with TRBJ1-5, with TRBD1 matching over 8 bases. Germline V lookup: CDR1 SGHTA, CDR2 FQGNSA. This CDR3 has 15 amino acids. CDR3 nucleotides: TGTGCCAGCACCTTAAGCCAAACAGGGGGTCAGCCCCAGCATTTT. Translated, it gives CASTLSQTGGQPQHF.

This chain connects TRBV7-9 to TRBJ2-1; 9 bases are a match to TRBD2. V lost 5 bases to trimming and J lost 7 bases; unmatched junction nucleotides: 9. Germline-derived CDR1 and CDR2 are SEHNR and FQNEAQ (reference sequence). The CDR3 extends over 15 amino acids. CDR3 coding DNA: TGTGCCAGCAGCCCCGGAGGGCTAGCGGGAAATGAGCAGTTCTTC. Its protein is CASSPGGLAGNEQFF. The full variable domain, in which reference TRBV7-9 and TRBJ2-1 provide the parts outside the CDR3, is DTGVSQNPRHKITKRGQNVTFRCDPISEHNRLYWYRQTLGQGPEFLTYFQNEAQLEKSRLLSDRFSAERPKGSFSTLEIQRTEQGDSAMYLCASSPGGLAGNEQFFGPGTRLTVL.

V and J are TRBV19 and TRBJ1-5, with 8 positions matching TRBD1. Germline V gene data show CDR1 as LNHDA and CDR2 as SQIVND (reference sequence). The CDR3 is 15 amino acids. The junction had 8 bases not matched to a gene; V was cut back by 10 bases and J by 0 bases. The CDR3 region is CAIPTGDHSNQPQHF. In nucleotides, the CDR3 is TGTGCCATACCGACAGGGGACCATAGCAATCAGCCCCAGCATTTT. Based on the CDR3 plus reference TRBV19 and TRBJ1-5, the full variable domain is DGGITQSPKYLFRKEGQNVTLSCEQNLNHDAMYWYRQDPGQGLRLIYYSQIVNDFQKGDIAEGYSVSREKKESFPLTVTSAQKNPTAFYLCAIPTGDHSNQPQHFGDGTRLSIL.

The chain combines TRBV14 with TRBJ1-1, with 10 nucleotides matching TRBD1. The CDR3 has 15 amino acids. From germline, CDR1 is SGHDN and CDR2 FVKESK. V shed 2 bases, J shed 3 bases, and the junction held 3 bases outside the gene matches. CDR3 in amino acids: CASSQPGTGDTEAFF. CDR3 in DNA: TGTGCCAGCAGCCAACCCGGGACAGGGGACACTGAAGCTTTCTTT.

The genes are TRBV3-1 (or the pseudogene TRBV3-2) and TRBJ2-3; no firm D call. The CDR3 has 12 amino acids. CDR1 and CDR2 from the germline V gene are LGHDT and YNNKEL (reference sequence). The V end lost 1 base, the J end lost 3 bases, and 2 bases lay between the germline ends. The CDR3 protein is CASSQATDTQYF. DNA of the CDR3: TGTGCCAGCAGCCAAGCAACAGATACGCAGTATTTT.

The V gene is TRBV24-1, the J gene TRBJ2-3; maybe TRBD2 (7 bases). V lost 0 bases and J lost 0, with 21 bases in between. The CDR3 is 20 residues long. The germline V gene encodes CDR1 KGHDR and CDR2 SFDVKD. CDR3 region: CATSDLPGGRVRPSTDTQYF. The CDR3 nucleotides are TGTGCCACCAGTGATTTGCCGGGGGGCCGGGTAAGGCCTAGCACAGATACGCAGTATTTT.

Comments on this clone: The germline gene is not matched at one end of the junction; a read error may be the cause. V is TRBV2 and J is TRBJ1-5; D unresolved. The CDR3 sequence is 13 residues long. Germline values: CDR1 SNHLY, CDR2 FYNNEI. The CDR3 is CANSGNIDQPQHF. The CDR3 DNA follows: TGTGCCAACAGTGGAAACATCGATCAGCCCCAGCATTTT.